The present entry profiles one T cell receptor beta chain with its context. Its target is unknown. Germline CDR1 is SGHRS and CDR2 is YFSETQ. CDR3 length: 14 residues. Germline trimming cut 2 bases from V and 3 bases from J; bases unmatched to any gene: 5. Sequencing used immunoSEQ multiplex PCR; TCRdb keeps in-frame clones, though not all of them. The sample shows about 120,000 clones, 85% to 90% of them seen only once. This record belongs to a study of cytomegalovirus exposure and HLA in healthy donors. General observations from the study: Cytomegalovirus-associated TCR beta chains were listed, numbering roughly 150.

The sequence was collected from a young woman in good health and CMV-seropositive. Sequences were obtained from PBMCs. V and J are TRBV5-1 and TRBJ2-7; 7 bases are a match to TRBD1. For the CDR3, the DNA is TGCGCCAGCAGCTTAACGGGACAGCACTACGAGCAGTACTTC. Protein product: CASSLTGQHYEQYF.